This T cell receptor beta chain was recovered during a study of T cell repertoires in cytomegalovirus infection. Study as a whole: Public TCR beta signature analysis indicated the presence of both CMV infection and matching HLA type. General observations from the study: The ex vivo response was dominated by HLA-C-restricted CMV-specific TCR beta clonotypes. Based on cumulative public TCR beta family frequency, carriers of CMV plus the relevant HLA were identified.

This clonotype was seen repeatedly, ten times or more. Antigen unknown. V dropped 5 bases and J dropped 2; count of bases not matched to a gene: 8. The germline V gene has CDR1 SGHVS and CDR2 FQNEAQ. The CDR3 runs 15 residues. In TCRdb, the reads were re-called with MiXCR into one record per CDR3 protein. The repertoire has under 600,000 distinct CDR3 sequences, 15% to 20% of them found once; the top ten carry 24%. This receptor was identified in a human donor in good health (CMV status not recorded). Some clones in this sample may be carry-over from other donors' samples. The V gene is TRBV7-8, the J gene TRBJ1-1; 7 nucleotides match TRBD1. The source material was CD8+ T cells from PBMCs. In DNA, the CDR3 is TGTGCCAGCAGCCGCGATCAGGGGGTTAACACTGAAGCTTTCTTT. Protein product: CASSRDQGVNTEAFF.